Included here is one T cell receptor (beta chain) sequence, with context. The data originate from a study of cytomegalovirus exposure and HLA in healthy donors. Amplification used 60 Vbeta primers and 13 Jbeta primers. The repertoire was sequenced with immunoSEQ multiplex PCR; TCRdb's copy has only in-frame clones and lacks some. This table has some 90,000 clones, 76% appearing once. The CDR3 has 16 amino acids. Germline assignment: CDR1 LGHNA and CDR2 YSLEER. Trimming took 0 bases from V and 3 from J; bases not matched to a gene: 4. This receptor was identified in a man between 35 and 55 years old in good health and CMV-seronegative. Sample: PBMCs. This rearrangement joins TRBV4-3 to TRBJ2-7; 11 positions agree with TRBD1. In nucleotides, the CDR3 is TGCGCCAGCAGCCAAGAACCCGGGACAGGGGGCTACGAGCAGTACTTC. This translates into CASSQEPGTGGYEQYF.